This TCR beta chain comes out of a study of blood T cell repertoires in COVID-19. About the research overall: Samples representing acute and convalescent COVID-19 were sourced from the United States, Italy and Spain. The cDNA or gDNA used as material had been derived from T cells, B-cell-depleted T cells, or PBMCs.

Per the study methods: Estimation of nucleated cell counts relied on the amplification of reference gene primers. The assay was immunoSEQ multiplex PCR, and TCRdb's table has in-frame clones only and misses some. That table gives V, J and clone size, and the DNA gave D and trimming. The sample lists 160,000 or so clones, 87% occurring once. CDR3 size: 15 residues. V was shortened by 3 bases and J by 1 base, with 13 bases between the two germline ends. Looked up from germline, CDR1 is SGHTS and CDR2 is YDEGEE. The sample was peripheral blood. This sequence originates from a woman aged 50 to 60 with acute or convalescent COVID-19. This chain connects TRBV5-8 to TRBJ1-1; weak D call: TRBD1 (6 bases). The CDR3 is CASSYITGRNTEAFF. The CDR3 DNA sequence: TGTGCCAGCAGCTACATAACAGGGAGGAACACTGAAGCTTTCTTT.